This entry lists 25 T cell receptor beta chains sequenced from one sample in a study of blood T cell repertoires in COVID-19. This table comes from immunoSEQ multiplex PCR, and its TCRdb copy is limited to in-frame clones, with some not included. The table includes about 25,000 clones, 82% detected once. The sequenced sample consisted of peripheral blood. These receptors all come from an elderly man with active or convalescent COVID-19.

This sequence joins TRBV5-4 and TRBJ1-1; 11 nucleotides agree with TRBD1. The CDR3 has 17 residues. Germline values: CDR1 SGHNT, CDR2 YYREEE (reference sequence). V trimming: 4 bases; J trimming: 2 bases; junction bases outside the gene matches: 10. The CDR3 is CASSRGQGARLNTEAFF. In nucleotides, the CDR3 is TGTGCCAGCAGCCGAGGACAGGGGGCGCGACTAAACACTGAAGCTTTCTTT.

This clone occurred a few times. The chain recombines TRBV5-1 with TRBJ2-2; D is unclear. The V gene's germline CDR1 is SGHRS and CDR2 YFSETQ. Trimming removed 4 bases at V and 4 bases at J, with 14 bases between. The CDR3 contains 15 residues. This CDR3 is CASSLAVGATGELFF. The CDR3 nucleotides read TGCGCCAGCAGCCTCGCGGTGGGTGCCACCGGGGAGCTGTTTTTT.

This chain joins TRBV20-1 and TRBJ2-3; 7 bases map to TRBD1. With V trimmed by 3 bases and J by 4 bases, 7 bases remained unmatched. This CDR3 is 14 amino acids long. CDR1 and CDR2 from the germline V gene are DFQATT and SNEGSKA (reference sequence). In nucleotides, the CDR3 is TGCAGTGCTAGTACAGGGGTTAGGGCAGATACGCAGTATTTT. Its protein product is CSASTGVRADTQYF.

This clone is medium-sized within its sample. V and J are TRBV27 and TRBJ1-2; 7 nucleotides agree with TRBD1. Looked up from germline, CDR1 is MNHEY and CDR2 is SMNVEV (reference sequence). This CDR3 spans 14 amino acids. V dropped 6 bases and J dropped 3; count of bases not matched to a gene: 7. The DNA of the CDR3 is TGTGCCAGCAGACGCCGGGACAGAGACTATGGCTACACCTTC. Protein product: CASRRRDRDYGYTF.

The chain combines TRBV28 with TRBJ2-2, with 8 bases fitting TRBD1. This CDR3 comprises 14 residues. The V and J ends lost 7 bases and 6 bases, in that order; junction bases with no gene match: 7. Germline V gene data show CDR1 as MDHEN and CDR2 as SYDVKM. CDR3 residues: CASISTGEAGELFF. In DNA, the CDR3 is TGTGCCAGCATATCGACAGGGGAGGCCGGGGAGCTGTTTTTT.

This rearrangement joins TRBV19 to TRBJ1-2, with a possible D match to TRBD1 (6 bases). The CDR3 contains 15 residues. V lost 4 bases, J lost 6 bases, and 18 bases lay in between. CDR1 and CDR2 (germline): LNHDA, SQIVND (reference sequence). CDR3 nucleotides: TGTGCCAGTAGTACCACCAGACAGGCAAGGAATGGCTACACCTTC. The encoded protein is CASSTTRQARNGYTF.

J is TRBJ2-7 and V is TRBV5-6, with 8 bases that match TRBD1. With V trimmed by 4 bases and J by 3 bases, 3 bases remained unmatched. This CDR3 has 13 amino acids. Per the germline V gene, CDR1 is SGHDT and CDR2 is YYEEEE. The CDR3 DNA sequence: TGTGCCAGCAGCCACGGGACAGGCTACGAGCAGTACTTC. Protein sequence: CASSHGTGYEQYF.

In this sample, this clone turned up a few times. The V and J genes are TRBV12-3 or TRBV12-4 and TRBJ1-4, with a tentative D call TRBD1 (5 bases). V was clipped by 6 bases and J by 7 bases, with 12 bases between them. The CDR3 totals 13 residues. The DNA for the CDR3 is TGTGCCAGCAGAGAGACAGCGACTGAAAAACTGTTTTTT. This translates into CASRETATEKLFF.

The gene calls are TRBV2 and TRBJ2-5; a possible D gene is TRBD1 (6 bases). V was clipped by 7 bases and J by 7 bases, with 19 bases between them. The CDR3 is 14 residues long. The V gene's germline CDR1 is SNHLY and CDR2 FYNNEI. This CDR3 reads CASNGEPEGGTQYF. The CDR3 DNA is TGTGCCAGCAATGGAGAACCAGAAGGGGGGACCCAGTACTTC.

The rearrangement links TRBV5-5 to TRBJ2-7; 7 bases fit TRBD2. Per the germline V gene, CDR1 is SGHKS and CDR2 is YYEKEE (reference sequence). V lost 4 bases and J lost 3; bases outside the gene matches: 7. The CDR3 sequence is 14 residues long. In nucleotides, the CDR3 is TGTGCCAGCAGCAGGGAGGGCGGCAACTACGAGCAGTACTTC. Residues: CASSREGGNYEQYF. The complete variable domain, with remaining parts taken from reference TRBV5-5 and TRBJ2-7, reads DAGVTQSPTHLIKTRGQQVTLRCSPISGHKSVSWYQQVLGQGPQFIFQYYEKEERGRGNFPDRFSARQFPNYSSELNVNALLLGDSALYLCASSREGGNYEQYFGPGTRLTVT.

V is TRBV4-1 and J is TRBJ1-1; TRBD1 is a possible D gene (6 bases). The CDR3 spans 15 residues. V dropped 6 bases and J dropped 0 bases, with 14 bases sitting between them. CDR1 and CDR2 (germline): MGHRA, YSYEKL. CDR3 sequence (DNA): TGCGCCAGCAGAGACCCGGGACACCTGAACACTGAAGCTTTCTTT. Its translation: CASRDPGHLNTEAFF.

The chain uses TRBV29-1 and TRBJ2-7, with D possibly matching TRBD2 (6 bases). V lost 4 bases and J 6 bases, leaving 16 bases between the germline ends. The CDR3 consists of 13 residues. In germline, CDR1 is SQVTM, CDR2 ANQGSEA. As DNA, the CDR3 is TGCAGCGTTGGCTTGAGGGCGCGGGGCGAGCAGTACTTC. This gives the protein CSVGLRARGEQYF.

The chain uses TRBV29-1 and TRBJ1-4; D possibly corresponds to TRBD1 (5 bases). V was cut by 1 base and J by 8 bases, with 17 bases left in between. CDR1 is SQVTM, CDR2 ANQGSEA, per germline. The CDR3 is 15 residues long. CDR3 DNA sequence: TGCAGCGTTGAAGGGGCCCCACCAGGGAACGAAAAACTGTTTTTT. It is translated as CSVEGAPPGNEKLFF. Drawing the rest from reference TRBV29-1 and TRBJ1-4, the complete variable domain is SAVISQKPSRDICQRGTSLTIQCQVDSQVTMMFWYRQQPGQSLTLIATANQGSEATYESGFVIDKFPISRPNLTFSTLTVSNMSPEDSSIYLCSVEGAPPGNEKLFFGSGTQLSVL.

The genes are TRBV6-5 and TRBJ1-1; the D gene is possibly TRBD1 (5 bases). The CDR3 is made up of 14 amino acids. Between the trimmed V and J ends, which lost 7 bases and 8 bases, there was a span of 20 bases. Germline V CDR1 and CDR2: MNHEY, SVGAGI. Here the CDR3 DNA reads TGTGCCAGCACCAACGGAGGTGGTGGGGGGGAAGCTTTCTTT. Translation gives CASTNGGGGGEAFF.

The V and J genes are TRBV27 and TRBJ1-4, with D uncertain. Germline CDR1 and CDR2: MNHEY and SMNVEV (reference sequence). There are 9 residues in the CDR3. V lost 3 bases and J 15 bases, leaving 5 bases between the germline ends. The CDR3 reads CASSLGVFF. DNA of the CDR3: TGTGCCAGCAGTTTGGGAGTGTTTTTT.

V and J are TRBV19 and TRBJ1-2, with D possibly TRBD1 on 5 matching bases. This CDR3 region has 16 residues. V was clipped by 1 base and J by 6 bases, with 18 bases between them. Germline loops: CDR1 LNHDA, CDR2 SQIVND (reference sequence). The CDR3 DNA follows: TGTGCCAGTAGTATAGGGGGGGGACGGTTTTTGGATGGCTACACCTTC. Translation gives CASSIGGGRFLDGYTF.

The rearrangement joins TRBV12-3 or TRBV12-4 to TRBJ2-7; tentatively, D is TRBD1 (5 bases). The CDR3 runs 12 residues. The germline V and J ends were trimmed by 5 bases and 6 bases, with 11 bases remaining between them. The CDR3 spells CASSPDRSEQYF. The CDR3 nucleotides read TGTGCCAGCAGTCCTGACAGATCCGAGCAGTACTTC.

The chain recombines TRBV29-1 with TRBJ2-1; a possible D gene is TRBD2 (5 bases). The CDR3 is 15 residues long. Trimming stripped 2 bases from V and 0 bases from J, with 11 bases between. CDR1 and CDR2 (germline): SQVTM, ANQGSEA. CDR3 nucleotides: TGCAGCGTTGAACGGCCGACTATCTCCTACAATGAGCAGTTCTTC. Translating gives CSVERPTISYNEQFF.

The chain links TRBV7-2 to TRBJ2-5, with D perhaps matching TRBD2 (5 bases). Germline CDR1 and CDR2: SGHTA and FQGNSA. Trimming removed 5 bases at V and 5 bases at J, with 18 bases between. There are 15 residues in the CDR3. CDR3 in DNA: TGTGCCAGCAGCGTCACCCGGGAAGGCGGGGAGACCCAGTACTTC. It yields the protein CASSVTREGGETQYF.

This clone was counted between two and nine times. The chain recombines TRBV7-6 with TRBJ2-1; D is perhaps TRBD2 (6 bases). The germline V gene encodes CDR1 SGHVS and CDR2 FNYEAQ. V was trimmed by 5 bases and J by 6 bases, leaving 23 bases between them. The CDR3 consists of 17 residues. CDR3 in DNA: TGTGCCAGCAGCCCCCTGCCCCCCGCGGGAATCCTCAATGAGCAGTTCTTC. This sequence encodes CASSPLPPAGILNEQFF.

CDR3 region: CASTLGGIRGTQYF. DNA of the CDR3: TGTGCCAGCACCCTGGGGGGAATACGAGGGACCCAGTACTTC. The chain uses TRBV2 and TRBJ2-5, with D perhaps TRBD2 (6 bases). Trimming pared 7 bases from V and 7 bases from J, leaving 19 bases between. The germline CDR1 and CDR2 sequences are SNHLY and FYNNEI. The CDR3 sequence is 14 residues long.

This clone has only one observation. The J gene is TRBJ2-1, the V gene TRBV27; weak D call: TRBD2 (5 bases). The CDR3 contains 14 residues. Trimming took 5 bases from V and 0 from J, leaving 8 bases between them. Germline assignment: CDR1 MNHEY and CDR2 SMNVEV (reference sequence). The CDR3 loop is CASSIGSSYNEQFF. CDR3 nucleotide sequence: TGTGCCAGCAGTATAGGGAGCTCCTACAATGAGCAGTTCTTC.

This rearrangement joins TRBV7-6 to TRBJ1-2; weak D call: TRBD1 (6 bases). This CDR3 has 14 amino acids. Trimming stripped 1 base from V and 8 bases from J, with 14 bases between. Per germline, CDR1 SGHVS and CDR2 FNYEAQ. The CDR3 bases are TGTGCCAGCAGCTTAGGTGGCGGGGGGCGCGGCTACACCTTC. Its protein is CASSLGGGGRGYTF.

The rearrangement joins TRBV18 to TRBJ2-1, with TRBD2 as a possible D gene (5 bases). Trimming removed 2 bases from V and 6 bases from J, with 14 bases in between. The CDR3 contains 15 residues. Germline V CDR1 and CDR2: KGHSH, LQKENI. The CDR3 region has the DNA TGTGCCAGCTCACCAGGGCCGGGGTCCAGCAATGAGCAGTTCTTC. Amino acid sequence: CASSPGPGSSNEQFF.

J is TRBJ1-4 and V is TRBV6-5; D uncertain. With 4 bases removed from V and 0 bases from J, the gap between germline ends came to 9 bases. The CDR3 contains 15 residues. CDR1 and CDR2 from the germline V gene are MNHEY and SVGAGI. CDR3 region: CASSSQAATNEKLFF. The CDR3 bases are TGTGCCAGCAGTTCACAAGCGGCAACTAATGAAAAACTGTTTTTT.